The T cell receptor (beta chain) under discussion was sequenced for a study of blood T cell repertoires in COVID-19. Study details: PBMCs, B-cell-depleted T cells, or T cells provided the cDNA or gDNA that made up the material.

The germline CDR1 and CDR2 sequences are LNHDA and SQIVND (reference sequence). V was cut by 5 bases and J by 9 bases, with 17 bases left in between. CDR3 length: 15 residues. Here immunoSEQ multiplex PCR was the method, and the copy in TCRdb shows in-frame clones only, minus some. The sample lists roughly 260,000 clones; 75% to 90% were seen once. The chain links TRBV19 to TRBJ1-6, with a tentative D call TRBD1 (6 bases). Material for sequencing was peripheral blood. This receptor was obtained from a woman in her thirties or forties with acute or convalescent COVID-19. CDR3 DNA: TGTGCCAGTAGTGCGGGGGGGCGACTCATTTCACCCCTCCACTTT. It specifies CASSAGGRLISPLHF.